Listed below are T cell receptor beta chains from one sample, sequenced in a study of T cell responses to AZD1222 COVID-19 vaccine. Clones were sequenced by immunoSEQ multiplex PCR, and TCRdb holds only the in-frame ones, with some missing. In the table there are under 200,000 clones, about 92% of which are singletons. Sample: peripheral blood, taken 28 days after the second AZD1222 dose. The receptors originated from an adult who received the AZD1222 COVID-19 vaccine. Each CDR3 is given with its conserved first and last residue. A D gene is named only where the DNA matches it firmly. The listing skips clone size in some rows; elsewhere it reads once, few, many or a size class.

d_call j_call clone_size v_call cdr3_aa cdr3_nt
TRBD1 TRBJ1-5 . TRBV5-5 CASSLAGQGVGSNQPQHF TGTGCCAGCAGCTTGGCGGGACAGGGAGTGGGTAGCAATCAGCCCCAGCATTTT
TRBD1 TRBJ2-5 . TRBV4-1 CASSPRGPTPSEGETQYF TGCGCCAGCAGCCCCAGGGGGCCGACACCATCGGAGGGAGAGACCCAGTACTTC
. TRBJ1-2 . TRBV28 CASSLVRADGYTF TGTGCCAGCAGTTTAGTTAGGGCGGACGGCTACACCTTC
TRBD2 TRBJ2-5 . TRBV5-1 CASSARSSGTLQETQYF TGCGCCAGCAGCGCCCGGTCTAGCGGGACCCTCCAAGAGACCCAGTACTTC
TRBD1 TRBJ2-1 few TRBV27 CASSSGTGMLDEQFF TGTGCCAGCAGTTCCGGGACAGGGATGTTAGATGAGCAGTTCTTC
TRBD1 TRBJ1-2 . TRBV30 CAWKDRAYGYTF TGTGCCTGGAAGGACAGGGCCTATGGCTACACCTTC
. TRBJ2-7 . TRBV6-5 CASRSDSYEQYF TGTGCCAGCAGATCCGACAGCTACGAGCAGTACTTC
. TRBJ1-1 . TRBV5-1 CASSLETANTEAFF TGCGCCAGCAGCCTAGAGACAGCGAACACTGAAGCTTTCTTT
. TRBJ2-7 . TRBV6-5 CASSRSSYEQYF TGTGCCAGCTCTCGCTCCTCCTACGAGCAGTACTTC
. TRBJ1-6 . TRBV5-6 CASSLVHYNSPLHF TGTGCCAGCAGCTTGGTTCATTATAATTCACCCCTCCACTTT
. TRBJ1-2 . TRBV5-4 CASSAETSANYGYTF TGTGCCAGCAGCGCGGAGACATCAGCTAACTATGGCTACACCTTC
. TRBJ1-3 . TRBV23-1 CASSQGLYTGNTIYF TGCGCCAGCAGTCAGGGCCTTTACACTGGAAACACCATATATTTT
. TRBJ2-6 . TRBV28 CASSFPKGGANVLTF TGTGCCAGCAGTTTCCCCAAGGGCGGGGCCAACGTCCTGACTTTC
. TRBJ2-1 . TRBV10-3 CAISGRVSSELDEQFF TGTGCCATCAGTGGAAGGGTGTCTAGCGAGTTGGATGAGCAGTTCTTC
. TRBJ2-2 . TRBV27 CASSFREYTGELFF TGTGCCAGCAGTTTCAGAGAGTACACCGGGGAGCTGTTTTTT
TRBD1 TRBJ1-1 . TRBV7-9 CASSHSGGTEAFF TGTGCCAGCAGCCATTCAGGGGGCACTGAAGCTTTCTTT
. TRBJ1-1 . TRBV7-6 CASSLVGGSAEAFF TGTGCCAGCAGCTTAGTCGGCGGATCCGCTGAAGCTTTCTTT
. TRBJ2-7 . TRBV18 CASSLVRGGEEQYF TGTGCCAGCTCACTAGTTCGAGGGGGAGAGGAGCAGTACTTC
TRBD2 TRBJ2-4 . TRBV2 CASGGTTLAGGSKNIQYF TGTGCCTCGGGAGGGACAACCCTAGCGGGAGGGTCCAAAAACATTCAGTACTTC
. TRBJ1-2 . TRBV24-1 CATSDSSELNYGYTF TGTGCCACCAGTGATTCGTCAGAGTTAAACTATGGCTACACCTTC